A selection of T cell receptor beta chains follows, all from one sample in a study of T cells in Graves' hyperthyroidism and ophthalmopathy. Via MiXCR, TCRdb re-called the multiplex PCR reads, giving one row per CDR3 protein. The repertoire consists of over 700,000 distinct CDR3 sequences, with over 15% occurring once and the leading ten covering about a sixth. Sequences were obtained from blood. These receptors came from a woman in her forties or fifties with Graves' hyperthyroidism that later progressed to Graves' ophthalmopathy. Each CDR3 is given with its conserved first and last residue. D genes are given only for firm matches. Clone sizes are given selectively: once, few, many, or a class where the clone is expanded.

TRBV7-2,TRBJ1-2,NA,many,CASSLAMGGAYGYTF,TGTGCCAGCAGCTTAGCGATGGGGGGCGCCTATGGCTACACCTTC
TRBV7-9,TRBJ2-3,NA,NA,CASSRGGVDTQYF,TGTGCCAGCAGTCGAGGGGGAGTAGATACGCAGTATTTT
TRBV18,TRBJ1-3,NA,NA,CASSPRATGGNTIYF,TGTGCCAGCTCACCAAGAGCTACAGGCGGAAACACCATATATTTT
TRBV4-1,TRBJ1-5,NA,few,CASSQDMQGYNQPQHF,TGCGCCAGCAGCCAAGATATGCAGGGGTACAATCAGCCCCAGCATTTT
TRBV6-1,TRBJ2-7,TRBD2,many,CASSMASGVYEQYF,TGTGCCAGCAGTATGGCTAGCGGAGTTTACGAGCAGTACTTC
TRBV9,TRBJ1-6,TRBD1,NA,CASSAGGFSPLHF,TGTGCCAGCAGTGCAGGGGGCTTTTCACCCCTCCACTTT
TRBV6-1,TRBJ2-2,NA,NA,CASTNRGFNTGELFF,TGTGCCAGCACTAACCGGGGGTTTAACACCGGGGAGCTGTTTTTT
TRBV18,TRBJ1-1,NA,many,CASSPLSAGVNTEAFF,TGTGCCAGCTCACCACTATCCGCCGGAGTGAACACTGAAGCTTTCTTT
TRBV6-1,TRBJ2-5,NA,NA,CASSEEGWGMSVQETQYF,TGTGCCAGCAGCGAAGAAGGGTGGGGGATGAGCGTACAAGAGACCCAGTACTTC
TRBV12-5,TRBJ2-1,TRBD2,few,CASGFLLAGVLSYNEQFF,TGTGCTAGTGGTTTTCTACTAGCGGGGGTCCTATCCTACAATGAGCAGTTCTTC
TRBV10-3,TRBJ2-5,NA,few,CAISEFSGGAETQYF,TGTGCCATCAGTGAGTTTAGTGGAGGGGCTGAGACCCAGTACTTC
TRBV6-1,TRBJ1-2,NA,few,CASSEPGTRGPAGYTF,TGTGCCAGCAGTGAACCCGGGACAAGGGGCCCCGCTGGCTACACCTTC
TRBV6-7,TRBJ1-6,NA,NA,CASSYSNHGCRARSPLHF,TGTGCCAGCAGTTACTCGAATCATGGCTGCAGGGCCCGGTCACCCCTCCACTTT
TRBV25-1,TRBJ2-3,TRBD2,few,CASSESGGGDTQYF,TGTGCCAGCAGTGAAAGCGGGGGAGGAGATACGCAGTATTTT
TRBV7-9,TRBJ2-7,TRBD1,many,CASSGTGTGDYEQYF,TGTGCCAGCAGCGGGACCGGGACAGGGGACTACGAGCAGTACTTC
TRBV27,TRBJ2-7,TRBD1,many,CATAKAGTGVYEQYF,TGTGCCACCGCTAAAGCCGGGACAGGGGTTTACGAGCAGTACTTC
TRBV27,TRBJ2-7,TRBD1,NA,CASSLRGQANYEQYF,TGTGCCAGCAGTTTAAGGGGACAGGCCAACTACGAGCAGTACTTC
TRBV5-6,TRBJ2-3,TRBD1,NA,CASSLGVDRGTDTQYF,TGTGCCAGCAGCTTGGGGGTGGACAGGGGCACAGATACGCAGTATTTT
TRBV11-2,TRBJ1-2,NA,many,CASSLNGGSNYGYTF,TGTGCCAGCAGCTTGAATGGCGGTAGCAACTATGGCTACACCTTC
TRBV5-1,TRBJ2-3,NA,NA,CASSPRDTSTDTQYF,TGCGCCAGCAGCCCCCGGGACACAAGCACAGATACGCAGTATTTT
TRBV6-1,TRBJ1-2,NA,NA,CASSSDLQGQGGYTF,TGTGCCAGCAGTTCGGATTTGCAGGGGCAGGGGGGCTACACCTTC
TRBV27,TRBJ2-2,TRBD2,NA,CASSSGLAVNTGELFF,TGTGCCAGCAGTTCCGGACTAGCGGTTAACACCGGGGAGCTGTTTTTT
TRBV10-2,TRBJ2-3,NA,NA,CASSESIVSDTQYF,TGCGCCAGCAGTGAGTCAATCGTTTCAGATACGCAGTATTTT
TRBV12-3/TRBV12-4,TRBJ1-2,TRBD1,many,CASSLGTGGLYGYTF,TGTGCCAGCAGTTTGGGGACAGGGGGACTCTATGGCTACACCTTC
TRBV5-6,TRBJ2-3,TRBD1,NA,CASSLDQGATQYF,TGTGCCAGCAGCTTGGACCAGGGGGCTACGCAGTATTTT
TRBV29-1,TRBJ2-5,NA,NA,CSVRAWGGPRETQYF,TGCAGCGTCCGGGCTTGGGGGGGCCCCAGGGAGACCCAGTACTTC
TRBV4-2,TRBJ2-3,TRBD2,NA,CASSNSLTSGGASDTQYF,TGTGCCAGCAGCAACTCCCTTACTAGCGGGGGGGCCTCAGATACGCAGTATTTT
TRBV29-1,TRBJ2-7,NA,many,CSVAYNLLSYEQYF,TGCAGCGTTGCGTACAACCTACTCTCCTACGAGCAGTACTTC
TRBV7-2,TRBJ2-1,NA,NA,CASSFVGSGSDEQFF,TGTGCCAGCAGCTTCGTCGGTTCCGGGAGCGACGAGCAGTTCTTC
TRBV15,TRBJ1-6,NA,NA,CATSRVNGVSYNSPLHF,TGTGCCACCAGCAGAGTTAACGGGGTCTCCTATAATTCACCCCTCCACTTT
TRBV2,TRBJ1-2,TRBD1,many,CASSEEGARTGPGYTF,TGTGCCAGCAGTGAAGAAGGAGCGAGGACAGGGCCTGGCTACACCTTC
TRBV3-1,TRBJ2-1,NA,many,CASSQAWAVHEQFF,TGTGCCAGCAGCCAAGCTTGGGCAGTACATGAGCAGTTCTTC
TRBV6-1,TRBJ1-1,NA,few,CASSAPGGNAFF,TGTGCCAGCAGTGCCCCGGGGGGAAATGCTTTCTTT
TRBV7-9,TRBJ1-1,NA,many,CASSFSGTMNTEAFF,TGTGCCAGCAGCTTTTCCGGGACCATGAACACTGAAGCTTTCTTT
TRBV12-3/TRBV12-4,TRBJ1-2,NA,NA,CASSLAADYGYTF,TGTGCCAGCAGTTTGGCGGCAGACTATGGCTACACCTTC
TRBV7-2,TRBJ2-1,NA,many,CASTVVGGYGSYNEQFF,TGTGCCAGCACCGTCGTGGGGGGTTACGGATCCTACAATGAGCAGTTCTTC
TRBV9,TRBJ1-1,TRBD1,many,CASSDNRGPLNTEAFF,TGTGCCAGCAGCGATAACAGGGGTCCCCTGAACACTGAAGCTTTCTTT
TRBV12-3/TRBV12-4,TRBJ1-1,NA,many,CASSLARGSEAFF,TGTGCCAGCAGTTTAGCCCGGGGGTCTGAAGCTTTCTTT
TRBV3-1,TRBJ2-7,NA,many,CASSQSSNHEQYF,TGTGCCAGCAGCCAGTCGTCAAACCACGAGCAGTACTTC
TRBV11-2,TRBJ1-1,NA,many,CASRTLRGRRNTEAFF,TGTGCCAGCAGGACCCTGAGGGGGAGAAGGAACACTGAAGCTTTCTTT
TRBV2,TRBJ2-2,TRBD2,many,CASTRRASGPNTGELFF,TGTGCCAGCACCCGAAGGGCTAGCGGGCCGAACACCGGGGAGCTGTTTTTT
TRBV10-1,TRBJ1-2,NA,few,CASSESGNPYGYTF,TGCGCCAGCAGTGAGTCCGGCAACCCCTATGGCTACACCTTC
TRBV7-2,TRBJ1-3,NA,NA,CASSPPWARGNTIYF,TGTGCCAGCAGCCCCCCGTGGGCGAGGGGAAACACCATATATTTT
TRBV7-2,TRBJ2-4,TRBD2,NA,CASSTGTSGSVNIQYF,TGTGCCAGCAGCACGGGGACTAGCGGGAGTGTGAACATTCAGTACTTC
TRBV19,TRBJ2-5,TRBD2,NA,CASSIGGAQETQYF,TGTGCCAGTAGTATCGGGGGGGCTCAGGAGACCCAGTACTTC
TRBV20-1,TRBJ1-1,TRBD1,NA,CSAWDRAGGTEAFF,TGCAGTGCTTGGGACAGGGCGGGGGGCACTGAAGCTTTCTTT
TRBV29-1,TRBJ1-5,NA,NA,CSVGGASNQPQHF,TGCAGCGTTGGGGGGGCGAGCAATCAGCCCCAGCATTTT
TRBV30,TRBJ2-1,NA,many,CAWSVGGPPYNEQFF,TGTGCCTGGAGTGTTGGGGGGCCGCCCTACAATGAGCAGTTCTTC
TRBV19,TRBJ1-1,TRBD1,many,CASAPRDRGLSFF,TGTGCCAGTGCTCCCCGGGACAGGGGGTTATCTTTCTTT
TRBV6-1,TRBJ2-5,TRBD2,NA,CASSPRTSGEVWTQYF,TGTGCCAGCAGTCCCAGGACTAGCGGGGAAGTTTGGACCCAGTACTTC
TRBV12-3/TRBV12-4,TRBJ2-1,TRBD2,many,CASSLRERGGNEQFF,TGTGCCAGCAGTCTAAGGGAGCGGGGGGGTAATGAGCAGTTCTTC
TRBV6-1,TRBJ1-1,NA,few,CASSIYRDTEAFF,TGTGCCAGCAGCATATACCGGGACACTGAAGCTTTCTTT
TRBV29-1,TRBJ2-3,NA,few,CSVEQTGDIDTQYF,TGCAGCGTTGAACAAACAGGCGACATAGATACGCAGTATTTT
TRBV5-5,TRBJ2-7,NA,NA,CASSWRITYEQYF,TGTGCCAGCAGCTGGAGAATCACCTACGAGCAGTACTTC
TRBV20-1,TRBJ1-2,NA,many,CSAREGGLGFDGYTF,TGCAGTGCTAGAGAGGGGGGGCTAGGCTTTGATGGCTACACCTTC